These T cell receptor beta chains were read from a single sample in a study of PD-1 blockade in classical Hodgkin lymphoma. TCRdb's copy holds only in-frame clones and misses some; the assay was immunoSEQ multiplex PCR. The table shows 120,000 to 150,000 clones, with under 85% occurring only once. The sequencing here drew on peripheral blood mononuclear cells (PBMCs), taken before the second cycle of nivolumab. These receptors all stem from a human donor with classical Hodgkin lymphoma. Both conserved end residues are part of each CDR3. The order of the fields is clone size, V gene, D gene, J gene, CDR3 protein, CDR3 DNA. The D gene is left open where the match is weak. Clone size is not always given. Where it is, it says once, few, many or a class for expanded clones.

NA	TRBV7-9	NA	TRBJ2-7	CASSLEYTYEQYF	TGTGCCAGCAGCTTAGAGTACACCTACGAGCAGTACTTC
NA	TRBV19	NA	TRBJ1-1	CASRRGKDPTENTEAFF	TGTGCCAGCCGGCGTGGGAAAGACCCTACAGAAAACACTGAAGCTTTCTTT
NA	TRBV7-6	NA	TRBJ2-1	CASSLAYGNEQFF	TGTGCCAGCAGCTTAGCGTATGGGAATGAGCAGTTCTTC
NA	TRBV6-5	NA	TRBJ1-3	CASSLLGAAGHTIYF	TGTGCCAGCAGCCTACTCGGGGCGGCCGGACACACCATATATTTT
once	TRBV10-3	NA	TRBJ1-1	CAISESWANTEAFF	TGTGCCATCAGTGAGTCTTGGGCGAACACTGAAGCTTTCTTT
NA	TRBV7-3	TRBD1	TRBJ2-1	CASSQPGQGFGEQFF	TGTGCCAGCAGCCAACCGGGACAGGGTTTTGGTGAGCAGTTCTTC
NA	TRBV10-3	NA	TRBJ2-3	CAIRGTPDRTDTQYF	TGTGCCATCAGAGGGACTCCAGACCGCACAGATACGCAGTATTTT
NA	TRBV12-5	NA	TRBJ2-7	CASGRTVYEQYF	TGTGCTAGTGGCCGGACAGTCTACGAGCAGTACTTC
NA	TRBV5-1	TRBD1	TRBJ1-3	CASSSTGAGNTIYF	TGCGCCAGCAGCTCAACAGGGGCGGGAAACACCATATATTTT
few	TRBV11-2	TRBD1	TRBJ2-7	CASSLGRDSSYEQYF	TGTGCCAGCAGCTTAGGTCGGGACAGCTCCTACGAGCAGTACTTC
NA	TRBV6-6	NA	TRBJ1-4	CASSYAPTNEKLFF	TGTGCCAGCAGTTACGCGCCAACTAATGAAAAACTGTTTTTT
once	TRBV2	NA	TRBJ1-1	CASASNPRNTEAFF	TGTGCCAGCGCATCGAACCCCAGGAACACTGAAGCTTTCTTT
NA	TRBV5-1	TRBD2	TRBJ2-5	CASNEGLSGGGETQYF	TGCGCCAGCAACGAGGGTCTTAGCGGGGGAGGAGAGACCCAGTACTTC
NA	TRBV11-1	NA	TRBJ1-5	CASSFAEDQPQHF	TGTGCCAGCAGCTTTGCTGAGGATCAGCCCCAGCATTTT
NA	TRBV4-3	TRBD1	TRBJ1-2	CASSQDRGFYGYTF	TGCGCCAGCAGCCAGGACAGGGGTTTCTATGGCTACACCTTC